The clone carrying this TCR beta chain showed up just a few times. Its cognate antigen is unknown. A junction end diverges from the germline sequence, so it may reflect a read error. The data belong to a study of beta chain features in type 1 diabetes. Study observations and caveats: Compared to healthy donors, patients appeared to have naive, central memory and Treg TCRB repertoires that were more alike.

Germline values: CDR1 SSHAT, CDR2 FNYEAQ (reference sequence). CDR3 size: 14 residues. The investigators reverse transcribed all of the isolated RNA, so they sequenced expressed TCRB transcripts. Naive, central memory and regulatory T cell samples averaged around 3.3 million reads. Clones were sequenced by immunoSEQ multiplex PCR, and TCRdb holds only the in-frame ones, with some missing. The sample contains roughly 290,000 clones, under 8.5% of which appear only once. The chain links TRBV7-7 to TRBJ2-5; TRBD2 aligns across 7 bases. The sequence was obtained from a woman aged 18-29 years in good health. Specimen: central memory CD4+ T cells from blood. CDR3 region: CASSTGLGQETQYF. In DNA form, the CDR3 reads TGTGCTAGCAGCACCGGACTAGGCCAAGAGACCCAGTACTTC.